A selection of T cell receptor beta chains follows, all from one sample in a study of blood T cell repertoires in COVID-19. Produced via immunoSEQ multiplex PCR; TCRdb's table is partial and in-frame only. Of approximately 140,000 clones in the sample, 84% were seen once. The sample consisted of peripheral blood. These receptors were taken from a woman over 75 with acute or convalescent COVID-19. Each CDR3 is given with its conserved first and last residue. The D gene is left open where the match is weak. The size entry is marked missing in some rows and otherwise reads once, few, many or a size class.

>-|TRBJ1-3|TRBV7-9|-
CASSLRVTSGNTIYF
TGTGCCAGCAGCTTACGGGTCACCTCTGGAAACACCATATATTTT
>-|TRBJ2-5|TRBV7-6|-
CASSLGVVTGETQYF
TGTGCCAGCAGCTTAGGGGTGGTAACAGGGGAGACCCAGTACTTC
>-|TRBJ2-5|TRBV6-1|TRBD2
CASSVSGRASRKVRETQYF
TGTGCCAGCAGTGTCTCAGGGAGGGCTAGCCGGAAGGTTCGGGAGACCCAGTACTTC
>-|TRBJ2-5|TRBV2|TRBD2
CASSAMLAGGWRETQYF
TGTGCCAGCAGTGCGATGCTAGCGGGGGGCTGGCGAGAGACCCAGTACTTC
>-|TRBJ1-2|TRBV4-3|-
CASSRSGGGYGYTF
TGCGCCAGCAGCCGGTCGGGGGGAGGCTATGGCTACACCTTC
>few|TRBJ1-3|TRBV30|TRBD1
CALQGAGGNTIYF
TGTGCCTTGCAGGGGGCTGGAGGAAACACCATATATTTT
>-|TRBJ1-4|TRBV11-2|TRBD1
CASSLGTGGGEKLFF
TGTGCCAGCAGCTTGGGGACAGGAGGAGGTGAAAAACTGTTTTTT
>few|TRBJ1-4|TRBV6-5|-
CASSYSKAETNEKLFF
TGTGCCAGCAGTTACTCGAAGGCGGAAACTAATGAAAAACTGTTTTTT
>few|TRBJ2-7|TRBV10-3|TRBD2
CAISPGVSGRRGEQYF
TGTGCCATCAGCCCCGGTGTGAGCGGGAGGCGGGGAGAGCAGTACTTC
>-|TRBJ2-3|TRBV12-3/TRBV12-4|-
CASSLSGGDTQYF
TGTGCCAGCAGTTTATCTGGGGGGGATACGCAGTATTTT
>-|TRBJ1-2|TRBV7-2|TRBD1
CASSSLGTGKRNGYTF
TGTGCCAGCAGCTCTCTCGGGACAGGGAAGAGGAATGGCTACACCTTC
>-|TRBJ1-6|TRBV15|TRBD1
CATSRNRGDNSPLHF
TGTGCCACCAGCAGAAACAGGGGAGATAATTCACCCCTCCACTTT
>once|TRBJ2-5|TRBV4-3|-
CASSQDPASHETQYF
TGCGCCAGCAGCCAAGATCCGGCTAGTCACGAGACCCAGTACTTC
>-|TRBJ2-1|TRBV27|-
CASSSLGGNEQFF
TGTGCCAGCAGCTCCCTGGGGGGCAATGAGCAGTTCTTC
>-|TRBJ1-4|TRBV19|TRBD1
CASSRDRREKLFF
TGTGCCAGTAGTAGGGACAGGCGTGAAAAACTGTTTTTT
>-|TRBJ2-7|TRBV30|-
CAWSATGFAQYF
TGTGCCTGGAGTGCTACAGGGTTTGCGCAGTACTTC
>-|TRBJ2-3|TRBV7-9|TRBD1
CASSPDRGATDTQYF
TGTGCCAGCAGCCCGGACAGGGGGGCCACAGATACGCAGTATTTT
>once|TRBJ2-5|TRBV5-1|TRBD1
CASSLAGGQETQYF
TGCGCCAGCAGCTTGGCAGGGGGCCAAGAGACCCAGTACTTC
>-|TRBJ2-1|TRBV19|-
CASSVNGGYNEQFF
TGTGCCAGTAGTGTCAACGGGGGATACAATGAGCAGTTCTTC
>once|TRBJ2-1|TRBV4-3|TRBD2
CASSQDLTSESFLPYNEQFF
TGCGCCAGCAGCCAAGATTTGACTAGCGAGAGCTTCCTACCCTACAATGAGCAGTTCTTC
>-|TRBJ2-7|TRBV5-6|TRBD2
CASSWEYGLAGVYEQYF
TGTGCCAGCAGCTGGGAGTACGGACTAGCGGGAGTGTACGAGCAGTACTTC
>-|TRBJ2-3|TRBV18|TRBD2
CASSLKGREDPGPTDTQYF
TGTGCCAGCTCACTCAAGGGGCGGGAGGACCCCGGGCCCACAGATACGCAGTATTTT
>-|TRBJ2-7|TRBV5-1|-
CASSLALYEQYF
TGCGCCAGCAGCTTGGCGTTGTACGAGCAGTACTTC
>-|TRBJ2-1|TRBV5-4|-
CASSPRDSRGNEQFF
TGTGCCAGCAGCCCCCGGGACTCCAGAGGCAATGAGCAGTTCTTC
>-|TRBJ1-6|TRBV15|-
CATSRDRESPLHF
TGTGCCACCAGCAGAGACAGGGAATCACCCCTCCACTTT
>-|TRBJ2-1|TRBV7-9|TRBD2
CASSWAGGNSYNEQFF
TGTGCCAGCAGCTGGGCGGGGGGTAACTCCTACAATGAGCAGTTCTTC
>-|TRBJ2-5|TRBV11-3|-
CASSISTRGQETQYF
TGTGCCAGCAGCATTTCGACAAGGGGGCAAGAGACCCAGTACTTC
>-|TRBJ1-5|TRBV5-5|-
CASSLDRGGSHQPQHF
TGTGCCAGCAGCTTGGACCGGGGGGGCAGCCATCAGCCCCAGCATTTT
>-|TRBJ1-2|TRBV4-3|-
CASSFGRGSHGYTF
TGCGCCAGCAGCTTTGGTAGGGGGAGTCATGGCTACACCTTC
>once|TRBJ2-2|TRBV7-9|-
CASSFDTTGELFF
TGTGCCAGCAGTTTTGACACCACCGGGGAGCTGTTTTTT
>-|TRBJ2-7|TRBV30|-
CASAKDSYEQYF
TGTGCCTCAGCGAAAGATTCCTACGAGCAGTACTTC
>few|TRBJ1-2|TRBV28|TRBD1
CASSSYRDRNYGYTF
TGTGCCAGCAGTTCCTACCGGGACAGGAACTATGGCTACACCTTC
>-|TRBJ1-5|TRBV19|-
CASSIEGAGGREPQHF
TGTGCCAGTAGTATAGAGGGAGCAGGAGGAAGGGAGCCCCAGCATTTT
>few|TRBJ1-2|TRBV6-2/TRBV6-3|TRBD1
CASSDWDRSNYGYTF
TGTGCCAGCAGTGACTGGGACAGGTCCAACTATGGCTACACCTTC
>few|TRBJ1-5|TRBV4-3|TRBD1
CASSVNRGTPNQPQHF
TGCGCCAGCAGCGTAAACAGGGGCACCCCCAATCAGCCCCAGCATTTT
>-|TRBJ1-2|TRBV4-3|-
CASSQDQSAGLAYGYTF
TGCGCCAGCAGCCAAGATCAATCGGCGGGTCTGGCCTATGGCTACACCTTC
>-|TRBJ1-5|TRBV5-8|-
CASSLDLDTRGQPQHF
TGTGCCAGCAGCTTGGATCTGGACACCCGGGGGCAGCCCCAGCATTTT